The 26 T cell receptor beta chains given below trace back to one sample, sequenced in a study of early T cells in non-severe SARS-CoV-2 infection. One entry per CDR3 protein results from TCRdb running MiXCR on the 5' RACE reads. The table records approximately 48,000 distinct CDR3 sequences, roughly 9.3% of them present only once. Sequencing used whole blood. The source of these receptors is an adult who was a healthcare worker with PCR-confirmed SARS-CoV-2 infection or an uninfected control (not recorded which).

This chain links TRBV6-4 with TRBJ2-2, with D unresolved. V lost 4 bases and J lost 1, with 7 bases in between. The CDR3 is 14 residues long. Germline CDR1 and CDR2: MRHNA and SNTAGT. The CDR3 spells CASSAFWNTGELFF. The CDR3 DNA follows: TGTGCCAGCAGTGCGTTTTGGAACACCGGGGAGCTGTTTTTT.

This clonotype was observed a handful of times. This rearrangement joins TRBV21-1 to TRBJ2-4; the DNA was not compared with TRBD2, the D call given in the table. TRBV21-1 is an annotated pseudogene. The CDR3 loop spans 15 amino acids. CDR3 sequence reads: CASSSSAGRLDIQYF. CDR3 coding DNA: TGTGCCAGCAGCTCCTCGGCGGGCCGGCTTGACATTCAGTACTTC.

This clonotype was detected ten times or more. The J gene is TRBJ1-6, the V gene TRBV15; D is perhaps TRBD1 (5 bases). The CDR3 consists of 17 residues. The V gene's germline CDR1 is LNHNV and CDR2 YYDKDF (reference sequence). Trimming took 0 bases from V and 6 from J, leaving 15 bases between them. This chain's CDR3 is CATSRDPVWGSNSPLHF. The DNA of the CDR3 is TGTGCCACCAGCAGAGATCCTGTGTGGGGGAGTAATTCACCCCTCCACTTT.

The gene calls are TRBV27 and TRBJ2-4, with D tentatively TRBD1 (6 bases). Per germline, CDR1 MNHEY and CDR2 SMNVEV (reference sequence). V lost 4 bases to trimming and J lost 3 bases, with 10 bases between them. CDR3 length: 14 residues. CDR3 residues: CASSYSGVKNIQYF. Written as DNA, the CDR3 is TGTGCCAGCAGTTATTCAGGGGTCAAAAACATTCAGTACTTC.

V and J are TRBV28 and TRBJ2-5; no clear D. Germline assignment: CDR1 MDHEN and CDR2 SYDVKM. The CDR3 runs to 14 residues. Trimming removed 7 bases from V and 2 bases from J, with 14 bases in between. The chain's CDR3 is CASNILGRQETQYF. The CDR3 bases are TGTGCCAGCAATATTCTCGGACGGCAAGAGACCCAGTACTTC.

This clonotype was detected ten times or more. V and J are TRBV4-2 and TRBJ2-1; 10 bases fit TRBD1. Germline CDR1 reads LGHNA; CDR2 reads YNFKEQ. J was trimmed by 6 bases and V by 6 bases; bases with no gene match: 2. CDR3 length equals 13 residues. CDR3: CASRGTGVNEQFF. DNA of the CDR3: TGTGCCAGCAGAGGGACAGGGGTCAATGAGCAGTTCTTC.

There are many counts of this clonotype. CDR3 sequence reads: CASTPSAPRSSGNTIYF. DNA of the CDR3: TGTGCCAGCACGCCCTCGGCACCGAGAAGCTCTGGAAACACCATATATTTT. The rearrangement uses TRBV2 and TRBJ1-3; D is unclear. In germline, CDR1 is SNHLY, CDR2 FYNNEI. There are 17 residues in the CDR3. The V end lost 7 bases, the J end lost 0 bases, and 19 bases lay between the germline ends.

This clonotype appeared many times. The chain has TRBV7-2 and TRBJ2-1; 9 nucleotides line up with TRBD2. Germline V lookup: CDR1 SGHTA, CDR2 FQGNSA. V lost 2 bases to trimming and J lost 7 bases; unmatched junction nucleotides: 12. This CDR3 is 17 amino acids long. In DNA, the CDR3 is TGTGCCAGCAGCTTATGGGGCCCCCTAGCGGGAAGAAATGAGCAGTTCTTC. Encoded protein: CASSLWGPLAGRNEQFF.

In this sample, this clonotype turned up many times. The junction shows a germline mismatch at one end, possibly a read error. The J gene is TRBJ1-1, the V gene TRBV7-8, with TRBD1 identical over 8 bases. The CDR3 runs 15 residues. The germline V gene encodes CDR1 SGHVS and CDR2 FQNEAQ. The CDR3, as DNA: TGTGCCAGCAGCTTAGTGGACAGGGCGAACACTGAAGTTTTCTTT. Translation gives CASSLVDRANTEVFF.

The chain links TRBV28 to TRBJ2-1; possibly TRBD1 or TRBD2 for D (5 bases each). Trimming pared 5 bases from V and 7 bases from J, leaving 15 bases between. CDR1 is MDHEN, CDR2 SYDVKM, per germline. CDR3 length: 14 residues. CDR3 DNA: TGTGCCAGCAGTCCGGGGACCGTTTGGAATGAGCAGTTCTTC. Its protein product is CASSPGTVWNEQFF. Together with reference TRBV28 and TRBJ2-1, the CDR3 gives the full variable domain: DVKVTQSSRYLVKRTGEKVFLECVQDMDHENMFWYRQDPGLGLRLIYFSYDVKMKEKGDIPEGYSVSREKKERFSLILESASTNQTSMYLCASSPGTVWNEQFFGPGTRLTVL.

This clonotype was seen only a few times. The genes are TRBV27 and TRBJ1-1; 7 bases map to TRBD1. J gave up 3 bases and V 3 bases, and 10 bases lay outside the gene matches. Germline V gives CDR1 MNHEY, CDR2 SMNVEV (reference sequence). This CDR3 spans 16 amino acids. In DNA, the CDR3 is TGTGCCAGCAGTTTGTTGGTGACAGGGATGGACACTGAAGCTTTCTTT. Translating gives CASSLLVTGMDTEAFF.

The J gene is TRBJ2-7, the V gene TRBV27; 8 positions match TRBD1. CDR1 MNHEY and CDR2 SMNVEV come from the germline V gene (reference sequence). V was pared by 0 bases and J by 2 bases, with 3 bases of the junction left unmatched. This CDR3 region has 15 residues. CDR3 sequence (DNA): TGTGCCAGCAGTTTATCAGGACAGGGACCCTACGAGCAGTACTTC. The encoded protein is CASSLSGQGPYEQYF.

This clonotype was recorded many times. The chain employs TRBV6-2 or TRBV6-3 and TRBJ1-5; D possibly corresponds to TRBD1 (5 bases). V dropped 7 bases and J dropped 2 bases, with 12 bases sitting between them. The CDR3 runs 14 residues. The germline V gene encodes CDR1 MNHEY and CDR2 SVGEGT. This chain's CDR3 is CASTPGAGNQPQHF. The CDR3 DNA reads TGTGCCAGCACCCCTGGGGCCGGCAATCAGCCCCAGCATTTT.

This clonotype was recorded many times. This chain uses TRBV7-3 with TRBJ2-5, with no clear D. CDR1 is SGHTA and CDR2 is FQGTGA in the germline V gene. The CDR3 spans 14 residues. V was shortened by 4 bases and J by 4 bases, with 13 bases between the two germline ends. CDR3 coding DNA: TGTGCCAGCAGCTCCTCTGCGGTGGTAGAGACCCAGTACTTC. Its translation is CASSSSAVVETQYF.

This rearrangement joins TRBV11-1 to TRBJ2-2; 11 bases are a match to TRBD2. The CDR3 runs 17 residues. Per the germline V gene, CDR1 is SGHAT and CDR2 is FQDESV (reference sequence). Trimming cost V 5 bases and J 5 bases; bases outside gene matches: 10. The CDR3: CASSLGSIAGGTGELFF. DNA of the CDR3: TGTGCCAGCAGCCTTGGGTCCATAGCGGGAGGGACCGGGGAGCTGTTTTTT.

This clonotype was seen ten or more times. V is TRBV2 and J is TRBJ2-4, with TRBD1 as a possible D gene (5 bases). V dropped 10 bases and J dropped 0 bases, with 10 bases sitting between them. The CDR3 is made up of 13 amino acids. Germline V CDR1 and CDR2: SNHLY, FYNNEI. The CDR3 DNA reads as TGTGCCATCCCGGACATAGCCAAAAACATTCAGTACTTC. Protein product: CAIPDIAKNIQYF.

The chain uses TRBV4-2 and TRBJ2-2; D is ambiguous. Germline V gene data show CDR1 as LGHNA and CDR2 as YNFKEQ. There are 15 residues in the CDR3. Trimming cost V 0 bases and J 2 bases, with 7 bases left between them. CDR3 in amino acids: CASSQDKTNTGELFF. As DNA, the CDR3 is TGTGCCAGCAGCCAAGATAAAACCAACACCGGGGAGCTGTTTTTT.

J is TRBJ2-1 and V is TRBV6-4; 9 bases map to TRBD2. This CDR3 is 15 amino acids long. Germline V gene lookup returns CDR1 MRHNA and CDR2 SNTAGT. Germline trimming cut 3 bases from V and 2 bases from J; bases unmatched to any gene: 2. In nucleotides, the CDR3 is TGTGCCAGCAGTGATTTAGCGGGAGCCTACAATGAGCAGTTCTTC. It specifies CASSDLAGAYNEQFF.

This clonotype was counted ten times or more. The chain couples TRBV30 to TRBJ1-4; a weak D match, TRBD1 (5 bases). Germline CDR1 GTSNPN, CDR2 SVGIG (reference sequence). The V and J ends lost 2 bases and 8 bases respectively, with 12 bases between them. The CDR3 consists of 13 residues. CDR3 loop: CAWSPRTREKLFF. In nucleotides, the CDR3 is TGTGCCTGGAGTCCCAGGACACGGGAAAAACTGTTTTTT.

This clonotype was detected ten times or more. This chain joins TRBV28 and TRBJ2-1; D gene ambiguous. The CDR3 covers 14 residues. Germline CDR1 reads MDHEN; CDR2 reads SYDVKM. The germline V and J ends were trimmed by 2 bases and 4 bases, with 9 bases remaining between them. CDR3 nucleotide sequence: TGTGCCAGCAGTTTACAAGAAGGTTACAATGAGCAGTTCTTC. Translating gives CASSLQEGYNEQFF.

Comment on this clonotype: A much larger clone sits a single nucleotide away, making a read error possible. The chain links TRBV6-2 or TRBV6-3 to TRBJ1-5; 7 bases fit TRBD1. This CDR3 comprises 13 residues. In germline, CDR1 is MNHEY, CDR2 SVGEGT. The CDR3 DNA sequence: TGTGTCAGCAGTTACCTCCGGGACAGTGACGGGCATTTT. It specifies CVSSYLRDSDGHF.

The chain links TRBV6-1 to TRBJ2-7; D perhaps matches TRBD2 (5 bases). Trimming cost V 10 bases and J 5 bases, with 21 bases left between them. Germline CDR1 MNHNS, CDR2 SASEGT. This CDR3 is 14 amino acids long. CDR3 in DNA: TGTGCCACCCATTCACGGGGTGGTGAGAACGAGCAGTACTTC. Its translation is CATHSRGGENEQYF.

This clonotype was seen repeatedly, ten times or more. V and J are TRBV3-1 and TRBJ2-7, with a tentative D call TRBD1 (5 bases). V was clipped by 4 bases and J by 3 bases, with 13 bases between them. The CDR3 is 14 amino acids. Per germline, CDR1 LGHDT and CDR2 YNNKEL (reference sequence). DNA of the CDR3: TGTGCCAGCAGCCCCCTAGGACATAACTACGAGCAGTACTTC. This sequence encodes CASSPLGHNYEQYF.

In DNA form, the CDR3 reads TGTGCCACCTCGGACCGCCGCCTCAATGAGCAGTTCTTC. Its protein is CATSDRRLNEQFF. The chain couples TRBV10-3 to TRBJ2-1; D not certain. The ends were cut back, 10 bases at V and 6 bases at J, with 16 bases in the middle. This CDR3 is built from 13 residues. The germline V gene has CDR1 ENHRY and CDR2 SYGVKD.

This clonotype was found many times. The chain links TRBV12-3 or TRBV12-4 to TRBJ2-3; 7 nucleotides match TRBD1. V shed 1 base, J shed 4 bases, and the junction held 5 bases outside the gene matches. The CDR3 covers 15 residues. The DNA of the CDR3 is TGTGCCAGCAGTTTAGTCAGGGGGACCGCAGATACGCAGTATTTT. Translated, it gives CASSLVRGTADTQYF.

The chain combines TRBV3-1 with TRBJ2-7; a weak D match, TRBD2 (6 bases). The CDR3 consists of 14 residues. Germline lookup yields CDR1 LGHDT and CDR2 YNNKEL (reference sequence). V was shortened by 2 bases and J by 4 bases, with 12 bases between the two germline ends. The CDR3 loop reads CASSQSGTRYEQYF. The CDR3 nucleotides read TGTGCCAGCAGCCAATCCGGGACTCGATACGAGCAGTACTTC.